The 14 T cell receptor beta chains below come from one sample, sequenced in a study of shared clonotypes between healthy human individuals. TCRdb's table, derived via immunoSEQ multiplex PCR, lists solely in-frame clones and lacks some. The profile covers about 960,000 clones, with less than 85% appearing a single time and about 1.5% taken by the ten largest. The sample was memory CD4+ T cells sorted from blood. Described subset: CD45RA-negative fraction. Receptor source: a young man in good health.

This rearrangement joins TRBV12-5 to TRBJ1-2; D is perhaps TRBD1 (6 bases). There are 15 residues in the CDR3. The V end lost 6 bases, the J end lost 4 bases, and 18 bases lay between the germline ends. CDR1 LGHNT and CDR2 FRNRAP come from the germline V gene. This CDR3 is CASGFTGREAYGYTF. In nucleotides, the CDR3 is TGTGCTAGTGGATTTACAGGGCGAGAGGCCTATGGCTACACCTTC. Looking up the rest from reference TRBV12-5 and TRBJ1-2 gives the full variable domain: DARVTQTPRHKVTEMGQEVTMRCQPILGHNTVFWYRQTMMQGLELLAYFRNRAPLDDSGMPKDRFSAEMPDATLATLKIQPSEPRDSAVYFCASGFTGREAYGYTFGSGTRLTVV.

As to this clone: The sample has other DNA sequences that encode this CDR3 too. The V call is TRBV2, the J call TRBJ1-6, with D possibly being TRBD1 (6 bases). The CDR3 totals 15 residues. The V and J ends lost 8 bases and 0 bases respectively, with 11 bases between them. Looked up from germline, CDR1 is SNHLY and CDR2 is FYNNEI. This chain's CDR3 is CASGDRSSYNSPLHF. The CDR3 DNA follows: TGTGCCAGCGGCGACAGGAGCTCCTATAATTCACCCCTCCACTTT.

This clone came up a few times. The gene calls are TRBV5-1 and TRBJ2-5, with 8 bases aligning to TRBD2. CDR3 size: 15 residues. CDR1 SGHRS and CDR2 YFSETQ come from the germline V gene. The V gene end was trimmed by 3 bases and the J gene end by 5 bases; junction bases not matched to a gene: 9. The CDR3, as DNA: TGCGCCAGCAGCTCCTCGGGAGGGAATGAGGAGACCCAGTACTTC. Encoded protein: CASSSSGGNEETQYF.

V and J are TRBV6-5 and TRBJ1-1; unclear D gene. Trimming shortened V by 2 bases and J by 0 bases, and 7 bases separated the two germline ends. This CDR3 comprises 14 residues. Looked up from germline, CDR1 is MNHEY and CDR2 is SVGAGI. CDR3 DNA sequence: TGTGCCAGCAGTTACAGCGAATTGAACACTGAAGCTTTCTTT. It yields the protein CASSYSELNTEAFF.

The chain combines TRBV9 with TRBJ2-5; 12 positions agree with TRBD2. The germline V gene encodes CDR1 SGDLS and CDR2 YYNGEE. The CDR3 totals 18 residues. V lost 0 bases and J lost 6; bases outside the gene matches: 12. CDR3 sequence reads: CASSVEASGGARGQTQYF. In nucleotides, the CDR3 is TGTGCCAGCAGCGTAGAAGCTAGCGGGGGGGCCCGTGGTCAGACCCAGTACTTC. Complete variable domain (other parts from reference TRBV9 and TRBJ2-5): DSGVTQTPKHLITATGQRVTLRCSPRSGDLSVYWYQQSLDQGLQFLIQYYNGEERAKGNILERFSAQQFPDLHSELNLSSLELGDSALYFCASSVEASGGARGQTQYFGPGTRLLVL.

This clone was detected only a few times. Other DNA sequences in this specimen translate into the identical CDR3. The chain has TRBV30 and TRBJ2-6; D unclear. This CDR3 is 12 amino acids long. Per germline, CDR1 GTSNPN and CDR2 SVGIG (reference sequence). V gave up 3 bases and J gave up 4 bases, with 4 bases separating them. This CDR3 reads CAWSTGANVLTF. Here the CDR3 DNA reads TGTGCCTGGAGCACCGGGGCCAACGTCCTGACTTTC.

The rearrangement links TRBV5-6 to TRBJ1-2, with TRBD1 identical over 8 bases. The CDR3 has 14 amino acids. Trimming removed 4 bases from V and 4 bases from J; junction bases left unmatched: 6. From germline, CDR1 is SGHDT and CDR2 YYEEEE. The CDR3: CASSVWDRSYGYTF. CDR3 sequence (DNA): TGTGCCAGCAGCGTTTGGGACAGGTCCTATGGCTACACCTTC.

The V gene is TRBV11-2, the J gene TRBJ2-5; D is tentatively TRBD1 or TRBD2 (6 bases each). The CDR3 totals 15 residues. CDR1 and CDR2 (germline): SGHAT, FQNNGV. The V and J ends lost 1 base and 5 bases respectively, with 14 bases between them. The CDR3 reads CASSLAAGAGETQYF. The CDR3 bases are TGTGCCAGCAGCTTAGCGGCAGGGGCGGGGGAGACCCAGTACTTC.

Of note for this clone: This CDR3 is also generated by other DNA sequences in the sample. This rearrangement joins TRBV5-1 to TRBJ2-5, with D uncertain. Germline V gene sequence: CDR1 SGHRS, CDR2 YFSETQ. The CDR3 consists of 13 residues. V was cut by 0 bases and J by 2 bases, with 5 bases left in between. The CDR3 spells CASSLGLQETQYF. The CDR3 DNA reads TGCGCCAGCAGCTTGGGTCTACAAGAGACCCAGTACTTC.

J is TRBJ2-7 and V is TRBV7-2; 11 bases are a match to TRBD2. V lost 3 bases, J lost 4 bases, and 5 bases stayed unmatched. Germline assignment: CDR1 SGHTA and CDR2 FQGNSA. CDR3 size: 15 residues. In DNA form, the CDR3 reads TGTGCCAGCAGCTTCTCCACTAGCGGGAGATACGAGCAGTACTTC. Translating it yields CASSFSTSGRYEQYF.

This clone was observed a single time. This rearrangement joins TRBV5-1 to TRBJ2-4; the D gene could be TRBD1 or TRBD2 (5 bases each). Looked up from germline, CDR1 is SGHRS and CDR2 is YFSETQ. There are 19 residues in the CDR3. Trimming left V 0 bases short and J 0 bases short, with 19 bases between. CDR3 sequence (DNA): TGCGCCAGCAGCTTGGATGGTGGGACCCTTAATTTAGCCAAAAACATTCAGTACTTC. Translation: CASSLDGGTLNLAKNIQYF.

This chain uses TRBV6-1 with TRBJ1-2; TRBD1 agrees at 8 bases. V lost 0 bases to trimming and J lost 5 bases; unmatched junction nucleotides: 5. The V gene's germline CDR1 is MNHNS and CDR2 SASEGT. CDR3 size: 15 residues. CDR3: CASSEAVQGAYGYTF. The CDR3 DNA reads TGTGCCAGCAGTGAAGCGGTCCAGGGGGCTTATGGCTACACCTTC.

Notes on this clone: The same CDR3 can be traced to other DNA sequences in this sample. The chain is built from TRBV2 and TRBJ2-3; the match to TRBD1 covers 8 bases. In germline, CDR1 is SNHLY, CDR2 FYNNEI. J gave up 0 bases and V 1 base, and 3 bases lay outside the gene matches. The CDR3 loop spans 16 amino acids. The CDR3 region is CASSEGRGPSTDTQYF. In DNA form, the CDR3 reads TGTGCCAGCAGTGAAGGCAGGGGGCCCAGCACAGATACGCAGTATTTT.

The chain links TRBV7-2 to TRBJ1-1; 7 nucleotides align to TRBD1. CDR1 is SGHTA and CDR2 is FQGNSA in the germline V gene. This CDR3 comprises 15 residues. The V segment lost 5 bases and the J segment 0 bases; nucleotides outside the gene matches: 6. The CDR3 sequence is CASSLRTGLNTEAFF. Written as DNA, the CDR3 is TGTGCCAGCAGCCTACGGACAGGCTTGAACACTGAAGCTTTCTTT.